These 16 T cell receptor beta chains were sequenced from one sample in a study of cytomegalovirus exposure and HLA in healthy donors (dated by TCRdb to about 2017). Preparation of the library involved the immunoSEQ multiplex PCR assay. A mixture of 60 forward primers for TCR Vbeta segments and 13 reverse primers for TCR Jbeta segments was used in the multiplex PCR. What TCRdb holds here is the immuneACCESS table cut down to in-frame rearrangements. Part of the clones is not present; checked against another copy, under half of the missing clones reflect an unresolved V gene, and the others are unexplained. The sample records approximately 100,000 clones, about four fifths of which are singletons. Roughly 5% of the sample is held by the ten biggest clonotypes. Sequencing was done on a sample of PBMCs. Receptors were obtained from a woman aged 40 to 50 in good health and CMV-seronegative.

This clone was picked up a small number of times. The CDR3 sequence is CASTLGWGDYTEAFF. Here the CDR3 DNA reads TGCGCCAGCACCCTGGGATGGGGAGATTACACTGAAGCTTTCTTT. This chain joins TRBV5-1 and TRBJ1-1; D uncertain. The germline gives CDR1 SGHRS, CDR2 YFSETQ. The CDR3 is 15 residues long. Trimming took 6 bases from V and 3 from J, leaving 18 bases between them.

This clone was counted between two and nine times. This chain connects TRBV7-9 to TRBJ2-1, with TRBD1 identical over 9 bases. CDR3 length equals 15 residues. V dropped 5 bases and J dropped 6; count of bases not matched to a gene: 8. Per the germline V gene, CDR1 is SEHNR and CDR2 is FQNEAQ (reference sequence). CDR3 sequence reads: CASSLRTGVRNEQFF. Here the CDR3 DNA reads TGTGCCAGCAGCCTCCGGACAGGGGTTCGCAATGAGCAGTTCTTC.

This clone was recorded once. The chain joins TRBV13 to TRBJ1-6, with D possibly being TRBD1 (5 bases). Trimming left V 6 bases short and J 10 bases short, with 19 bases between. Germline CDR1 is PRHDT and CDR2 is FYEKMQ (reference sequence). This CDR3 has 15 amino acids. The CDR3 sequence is CASSLGVFGGSPLHF. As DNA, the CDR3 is TGTGCCAGCAGTCTGGGGGTCTTTGGGGGGTCACCCCTCCACTTT.

The CDR3 nucleotides are TGTGCCAGCTCACCCGGGCGGACAGGGGGCAACACTGAAGCTTTCTTT. Translated, it gives CASSPGRTGGNTEAFF. The chain recombines TRBV18 with TRBJ1-1; TRBD1 matches 11 bases. V was clipped by 3 bases and J by 2 bases; unmatched bases: 5. Germline V gives CDR1 KGHSH, CDR2 LQKENI. CDR3 size: 16 residues.

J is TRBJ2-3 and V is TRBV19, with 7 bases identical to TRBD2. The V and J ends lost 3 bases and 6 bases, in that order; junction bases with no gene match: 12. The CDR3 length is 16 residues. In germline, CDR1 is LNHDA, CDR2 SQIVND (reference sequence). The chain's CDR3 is CASSIGGGARSDTQYF. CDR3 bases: TGTGCCAGTAGTATTGGGGGGGGAGCGAGGTCGGATACGCAGTATTTT.

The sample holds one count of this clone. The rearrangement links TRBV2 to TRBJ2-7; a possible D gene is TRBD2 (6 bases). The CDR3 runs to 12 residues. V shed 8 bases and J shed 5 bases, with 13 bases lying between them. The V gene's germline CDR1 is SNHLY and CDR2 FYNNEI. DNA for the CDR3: TGTGCCAGCCGGGGACTCTCAGACGAGCAGTACTTC. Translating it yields CASRGLSDEQYF.

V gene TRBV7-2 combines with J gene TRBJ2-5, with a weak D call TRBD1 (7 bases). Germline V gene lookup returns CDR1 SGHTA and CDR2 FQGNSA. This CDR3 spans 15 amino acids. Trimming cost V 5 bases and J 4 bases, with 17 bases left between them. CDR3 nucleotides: TGTGCCAGCAGCCCGGGCCACAGGGGAGGAGAGACCCAGTACTTC. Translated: CASSPGHRGGETQYF.

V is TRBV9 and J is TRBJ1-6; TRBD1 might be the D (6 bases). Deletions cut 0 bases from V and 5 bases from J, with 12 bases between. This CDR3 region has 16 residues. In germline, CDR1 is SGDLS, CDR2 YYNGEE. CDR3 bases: TGTGCCAGCAGCGTAGGAAGCGACAGGAATAATTCACCCCTCCACTTT. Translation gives CASSVGSDRNNSPLHF.

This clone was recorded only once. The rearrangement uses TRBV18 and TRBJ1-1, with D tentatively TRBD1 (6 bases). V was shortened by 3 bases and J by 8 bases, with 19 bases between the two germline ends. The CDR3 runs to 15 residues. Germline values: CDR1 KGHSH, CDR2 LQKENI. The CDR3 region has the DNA TGTGCCAGCTCACCCAGAATTACAGGGTCCCCCGAAGCTTTCTTT. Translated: CASSPRITGSPEAFF. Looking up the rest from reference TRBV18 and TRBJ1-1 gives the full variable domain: NAGVMQNPRHLVRRRGQEARLRCSPMKGHSHVYWYRQLPEEGLKFMVYLQKENIIDESGMPKERFSAEFPKEGPSILRIQQVVRGDSAAYFCASSPRITGSPEAFFGQGTRLTVV.

For the CDR3, the DNA is TGTGCCAGTAGTATACTCGGACAGTTTTTGAATGGCTACACCTTC. This codes for CASSILGQFLNGYTF. The chain couples TRBV19 to TRBJ1-2; D perhaps matches TRBD1 (6 bases). V was cut by 2 bases and J by 6 bases, with 16 bases left in between. This CDR3 comprises 15 residues. Germline V gene data show CDR1 as LNHDA and CDR2 as SQIVND (reference sequence). Based on the CDR3 plus reference TRBV19 and TRBJ1-2, the full variable domain is DGGITQSPKYLFRKEGQNVTLSCEQNLNHDAMYWYRQDPGQGLRLIYYSQIVNDFQKGDIAEGYSVSREKKESFPLTVTSAQKNPTAFYLCASSILGQFLNGYTFGSGTRLTVV.

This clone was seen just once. The CDR3 DNA sequence: TGTGCCAGCAGCCGAAACAGGGGTGATGGCTACACCTTC. Amino acid sequence: CASSRNRGDGYTF. This rearrangement joins TRBV7-9 to TRBJ1-2; 7 bases agree with TRBD1. Germline V gives CDR1 SEHNR, CDR2 FQNEAQ (reference sequence). This CDR3 comprises 13 residues. V gave up 5 bases and J gave up 6 bases; unmatched junction bases: 6.

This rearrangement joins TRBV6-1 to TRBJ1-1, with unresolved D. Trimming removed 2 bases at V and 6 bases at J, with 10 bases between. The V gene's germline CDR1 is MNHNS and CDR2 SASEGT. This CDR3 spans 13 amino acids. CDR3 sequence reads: CASSEYVSPEAFF. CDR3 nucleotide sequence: TGTGCCAGCAGTGAATACGTTAGCCCTGAAGCTTTCTTT.

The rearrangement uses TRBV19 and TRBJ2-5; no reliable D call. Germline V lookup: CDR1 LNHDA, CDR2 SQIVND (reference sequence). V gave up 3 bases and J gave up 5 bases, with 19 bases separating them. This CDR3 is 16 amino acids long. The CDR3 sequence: CASSIEVPVSRETQYF. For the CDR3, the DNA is TGTGCCAGTAGTATTGAGGTTCCGGTGAGTCGGGAGACCCAGTACTTC.

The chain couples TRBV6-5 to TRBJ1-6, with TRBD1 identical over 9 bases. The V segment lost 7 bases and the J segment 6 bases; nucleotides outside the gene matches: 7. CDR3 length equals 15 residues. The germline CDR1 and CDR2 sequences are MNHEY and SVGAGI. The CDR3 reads CASKIQGAGNSPLHF. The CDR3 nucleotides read TGTGCCAGCAAAATACAGGGGGCTGGTAATTCACCCCTCCACTTT.

Here the CDR3 reads CASSNLPLNTGELFF. CDR3 nucleotide sequence: TGTGCCAGCAGCAATCTCCCCCTGAACACCGGGGAGCTGTTTTTT. The chain recombines TRBV7-3 with TRBJ2-2; D is unclear. The CDR3 extends over 15 amino acids. The V gene lost 5 bases and the J gene lost 1 base, with 11 bases spanning the gap. Germline CDR1 reads SGHTA; CDR2 reads FQGTGA.

Here the CDR3 reads CASSRVGGSGGANDNEQFF. CDR3 DNA: TGTGCCAGCAGCCGGGTTGGGGGTAGCGGGGGGGCGAACGACAATGAGCAGTTCTTC. This chain connects TRBV4-2 to TRBJ2-1; 11 nucleotides agree with TRBD2. This CDR3 region has 19 residues. Germline V lookup: CDR1 LGHNA, CDR2 YNFKEQ. Losses at the gene ends were 4 bases for V and 5 bases for J; bases not matched to a gene: 16.